One and the same sample provided the 29 T cell receptor beta chains below, sequenced in a study of cytomegalovirus exposure and HLA in healthy donors. PCR amplification relied on 60 Vbeta primers (plus 13 Jbeta primers). TCRdb keeps only in-frame clones here, not all; method: immunoSEQ multiplex PCR. The data show about 130,000 clones, with under 85% seen just once and approximately 4.5% held by the top ten. Specimen: PBMCs. Receptor source: a male donor in good health and CMV-seropositive.

The chain recombines TRBV5-5 with TRBJ2-7, with D possibly being TRBD1 (6 bases). In germline, CDR1 is SGHKS, CDR2 YYEKEE (reference sequence). The CDR3 loop spans 13 amino acids. V lost 3 bases, J lost 2 bases, and 9 bases lay in between. CDR3 coding DNA: TGTGCCAGCAGCTACAGGGCCGCCTACGAGCAGTACTTC. It yields the protein CASSYRAAYEQYF.

This clone has a handful of counts. This rearrangement joins TRBV6-5 to TRBJ1-5; no clear D gene. CDR3 size: 16 residues. V lost 3 bases and J 5 bases, leaving 17 bases between the germline ends. The germline CDR1 and CDR2 sequences are MNHEY and SVGAGI. CDR3 nucleotide sequence: TGTGCCAGCAGTTATGGGCGGGATCGACCTGATCAGCCCCAGCATTTT. It is translated as CASSYGRDRPDQPQHF.

CDR3 bases: TGTGCCAGCAGCTTCGCAGATACGCAGTATTTT. Translating it yields CASSFADTQYF. The chain recombines TRBV7-9 with TRBJ2-3; unclear D gene. The germline V and J ends were trimmed by 3 bases and 4 bases, with 2 bases remaining between them. The CDR3 has 11 amino acids. Germline loops: CDR1 SEHNR, CDR2 FQNEAQ (reference sequence).

The gene calls are TRBV27 and TRBJ2-7, with TRBD1 identical over 10 bases. The junction had 4 bases not matched to a gene; V was cut back by 0 bases and J by 2 bases. Germline V gives CDR1 MNHEY, CDR2 SMNVEV (reference sequence). The CDR3 spans 16 residues. CDR3 in amino acids: CASSLSLGQGAYEQYF. The CDR3 DNA reads as TGTGCCAGCAGTTTATCGTTAGGACAGGGGGCCTACGAGCAGTACTTC.

The chain joins TRBV19 to TRBJ1-1; D is unresolved. Per the germline V gene, CDR1 is LNHDA and CDR2 is SQIVND (reference sequence). Trimming stripped 2 bases from V and 0 bases from J, with 7 bases between. The CDR3 is 14 residues long. The CDR3 DNA reads as TGTGCCAGTAGTATAAGCTTCATGAACACTGAAGCTTTCTTT. Amino acids: CASSISFMNTEAFF. Drawing the rest from reference TRBV19 and TRBJ1-1, the complete variable domain is DGGITQSPKYLFRKEGQNVTLSCEQNLNHDAMYWYRQDPGQGLRLIYYSQIVNDFQKGDIAEGYSVSREKKESFPLTVTSAQKNPTAFYLCASSISFMNTEAFFGQGTRLTVV.

In this sample, this clone turned up a few times. The rearrangement uses TRBV10-3 and TRBJ2-3, with 11 bases matching TRBD1. Germline V lookup: CDR1 ENHRY, CDR2 SYGVKD. Losses at the gene ends were 8 bases for V and 4 bases for J; bases not matched to a gene: 11. The CDR3 extends over 16 amino acids. This CDR3 is CAISRRDRGNADTQYF. The CDR3 DNA reads as TGTGCCATCTCACGCCGGGACAGGGGGAACGCAGATACGCAGTATTTT.

In this sample, this clone turned up a few times. The CDR3 DNA is TGTGCCAGCAGTTTTCCAGGCAGAGATACGCAGTATTTT. This gives the protein CASSFPGRDTQYF. The J gene is TRBJ2-3, the V gene TRBV28; D gene ambiguous. Germline assignment: CDR1 MDHEN and CDR2 SYDVKM. This CDR3 contains 13 residues. The germline V and J ends were trimmed by 3 bases and 5 bases, with 9 bases remaining between them.

The chain is built from TRBV6-5 and TRBJ2-1; TRBD2 aligns across 7 bases. Germline lookup yields CDR1 MNHEY and CDR2 SVGAGI. With 2 bases clipped from V and 8 bases from J, the junction kept 6 bases outside the gene matches. CDR3 length: 14 residues. The CDR3 DNA follows: TGTGCCAGCAGTTACAAGACTAGCACCCATGAGCAGTTCTTC. Translated: CASSYKTSTHEQFF.

The chain is built from TRBV13 and TRBJ2-1; D is unresolved. Germline V gene lookup returns CDR1 PRHDT and CDR2 FYEKMQ (reference sequence). The CDR3 spans 16 residues. The ends were cut back, 0 bases at V and 2 bases at J, with 11 bases in the middle. Written as DNA, the CDR3 is TGTGCCAGCAGCTTAGGGAGCGTACCCACCTACAATGAGCAGTTCTTC. It specifies CASSLGSVPTYNEQFF.

Regarding this clone: One junction end disagrees with the germline gene, perhaps due to a read error. The rearrangement links TRBV13 to TRBJ2-3; 12 bases are a match to TRBD2. Germline CDR1 is PRHDT and CDR2 is FYEKMQ (reference sequence). The CDR3 is made up of 18 amino acids. CDR3 protein: CASSPWTSGEILTGTQYF. CDR3 coding DNA: TGTGCCAGCAGCCCATGGACTAGCGGGGAGATCCTCACAGGTACGCAGTATTTT.

In its sample, this clone was seen a few times. A read error may produce the germline difference seen at one junction end. This chain connects TRBV7-9 to TRBJ2-3, with D maybe TRBD2 (6 bases). This CDR3 comprises 15 residues. The germline CDR1 and CDR2 sequences are SEHNR and FQNEAQ (reference sequence). This CDR3 is CSSSSQGGGTDTQYF. CDR3 nucleotide sequence: TGTTCCAGCAGTTCTCAAGGAGGGGGCACAGATACGCAGTATTTT.

The V call is TRBV5-4, the J call TRBJ1-2; 7 nucleotides match TRBD1. Germline CDR1 is SGHNT and CDR2 is YYREEE (reference sequence). The CDR3 length is 15 residues. The V segment lost 3 bases and the J segment 3 bases; nucleotides outside the gene matches: 8. CDR3 sequence reads: CASSWGTVADYGYTF. For the CDR3, the DNA is TGTGCCAGCAGCTGGGGGACAGTGGCGGACTATGGCTACACCTTC.

The CDR3 sequence is CASNNLDNEQYF. CDR3 nucleotide sequence: TGCGCCAGCAACAACTTGGACAACGAGCAGTACTTC. V usage is TRBV5-1 and J usage is TRBJ2-7; tentative D call: TRBD1 (5 bases). The CDR3 is made up of 12 amino acids. The germline V gene encodes CDR1 SGHRS and CDR2 YFSETQ. Trimming pared 6 bases from V and 5 bases from J, leaving 12 bases between.

The J gene is TRBJ2-5, the V gene TRBV28; 13 bases map to TRBD2. The DNA end is more similar to TRBJ2-7, so the J call may be wrong. Germline CDR1 MDHEN, CDR2 SYDVKM. The CDR3 consists of 16 residues. The DNA of the CDR3 is TGTGCCAGCAGTTCCCTCCGGACTAGCGGGAGTTACGAGCAGTACTTC. Translated, it gives CASSSLRTSGSYEQYF.

This clone was seen once. The V gene is TRBV10-1, the J gene TRBJ2-3; TRBD2 agrees at 7 bases. The germline CDR1 and CDR2 sequences are WNHNN and SYGVQD (reference sequence). The V segment lost 10 bases and the J segment 4 bases; nucleotides outside the gene matches: 14. There are 15 residues in the CDR3. The CDR3 DNA reads TGCGCCACAGTCGAGGGGCGGGAGTGTGCAGATACGCAGTATTTT. It yields the protein CATVEGRECADTQYF.

The chain is built from TRBV7-9 and TRBJ2-1, with D tentatively TRBD1 (6 bases). The V end was cut by 5 bases, the J end by 10 bases, with 9 bases between. There are 11 residues in the CDR3. The germline gives CDR1 SEHNR, CDR2 FQNEAQ (reference sequence). CDR3 residues: CASSPGTEQFF. CDR3 DNA: TGTGCCAGCAGCCCCGGGACAGAGCAGTTCTTC.

This chain joins TRBV4-2 and TRBJ2-1; TRBD1 is a possible D gene (6 bases). This CDR3 has 16 amino acids. The V end lost 3 bases, the J end lost 5 bases, and 17 bases lay between the germline ends. CDR1 and CDR2 (germline): LGHNA, YNFKEQ. The CDR3: CASSQGAGDVDNEQFF. The CDR3 bases are TGTGCCAGCAGCCAGGGGGCTGGGGACGTGGACAATGAGCAGTTCTTC.

The genes are TRBV19 and TRBJ1-2, with D unresolved. V lost 5 bases and J lost 1, with 14 bases in between. The CDR3 extends over 15 amino acids. Germline loops: CDR1 LNHDA, CDR2 SQIVND (reference sequence). CDR3 DNA sequence: TGTGCCAGTAGTCGGTCTCAGACATTTAACTATGGCTACACCTTC. This sequence encodes CASSRSQTFNYGYTF.

CDR3 DNA: TGTGCCAGCAGCCAGACAGGGATCCACGAGCAGTACTTC. Its protein is CASSQTGIHEQYF. This chain links TRBV14 with TRBJ2-7; 7 bases agree with TRBD1. The CDR3 loop spans 13 amino acids. Germline V gene sequence: CDR1 SGHDN, CDR2 FVKESK. V shed 3 bases, J shed 5 bases, and the junction held 4 bases outside the gene matches.

The chain is built from TRBV29-1 and TRBJ2-1, with 7 bases lining up with TRBD2. The CDR3 extends over 12 amino acids. The V gene's germline CDR1 is SQVTM and CDR2 ANQGSEA. With 0 bases clipped from V and 15 bases from J, the junction kept 8 bases outside the gene matches. The CDR3 loop reads CSVEDGGEVLFF. DNA of the CDR3: TGCAGCGTTGAAGATGGGGGGGAAGTTCTGTTCTTC.

The chain links TRBV27 to TRBJ2-1; no clear D. V was cut by 4 bases and J by 6 bases, with 7 bases left in between. Germline assignment: CDR1 MNHEY and CDR2 SMNVEV (reference sequence). The CDR3 has 12 residues. CDR3 loop: CASSSRSNEQFF. In nucleotides, the CDR3 is TGTGCCAGCAGTTCCAGATCCAATGAGCAGTTCTTC.

This clone has just a few counts. The chain has TRBV5-6 and TRBJ1-6, with D maybe TRBD1 (6 bases). Deletions cut 3 bases from V and 7 bases from J, with 11 bases between. The V gene's germline CDR1 is SGHDT and CDR2 YYEEEE. This CDR3 is 14 amino acids long. CDR3 sequence reads: CASSWGGPNSPLHF. DNA of the CDR3: TGTGCCAGCAGCTGGGGGGGGCCCAATTCACCCCTCCACTTT.

V usage is TRBV6-5 and J usage is TRBJ1-6; no definite D call. Germline assignment: CDR1 MNHEY and CDR2 SVGAGI. Deletions cut 0 bases from V and 7 bases from J, with 10 bases between. This CDR3 is built from 15 residues. This CDR3 is CASSYSLLINSPLHF. The CDR3 nucleotides are TGTGCCAGCAGTTACTCATTACTGATCAATTCACCCCTCCACTTT.

CDR3 coding DNA: TGTGCCAGCAGTCCCCTAAGCTCTGGGGCCAACGTCCTGACTTTC. Amino acids: CASSPLSSGANVLTF. V usage is TRBV27 and J usage is TRBJ2-6; no reliable D call. Trimming left V 5 bases short and J 0 bases short, with 8 bases between. This CDR3 comprises 15 residues. Germline V gene lookup returns CDR1 MNHEY and CDR2 SMNVEV (reference sequence). The full variable domain, with the rest looked up from reference TRBV27 and TRBJ2-6, is EAQVTQNPRYLITVTGKKLTVTCSQNMNHEYMSWYRQDPGLGLRQIYYSMNVEVTDKGDVPEGYKVSRKEKRNFPLILESPSPNQTSLYFCASSPLSSGANVLTFGAGSRLTVL.

The gene calls are TRBV5-8 and TRBJ1-2; tentatively, D is TRBD1 (6 bases). The CDR3 covers 13 residues. V was pared by 2 bases and J by 5 bases, with 10 bases between. The germline V gene encodes CDR1 SGHTS and CDR2 YDEGEE. The CDR3 DNA reads TGTGCCAGCAGCTTTCAGGGGTTATATGGCTACACCTTC. Its protein product is CASSFQGLYGYTF. The full variable domain, rest sourced from reference TRBV5-8 and TRBJ1-2, is EAGVTQSPTHLIKTRGQQATLRCSPISGHTSVYWYQQALGLGLQFLLWYDEGEERNRGNFPPRFSGRQFPNYSSELNVNALELEDSALYLCASSFQGLYGYTFGSGTRLTVV.

The V call is TRBV6-5, the J call TRBJ2-5, with TRBD1 matching over 10 bases. The V segment lost 5 bases and the J segment 5 bases; nucleotides outside the gene matches: 8. From germline, CDR1 is MNHEY and CDR2 SVGAGI. The CDR3 contains 15 residues. This CDR3 reads CASSTGQGLRETQYF. The CDR3 DNA follows: TGTGCCAGCAGTACGGGACAGGGGCTCCGGGAGACCCAGTACTTC.

The chain carries TRBV28 and TRBJ2-7; TRBD2 agrees at 12 bases. CDR3 size: 15 residues. Trimming removed 6 bases from V and 4 bases from J; junction bases left unmatched: 7. Germline V lookup: CDR1 MDHEN, CDR2 SYDVKM. The CDR3 DNA is TGTGCCAGCAGCCTATTGACTAGCGGGAGTTACGAGCAGTACTTC. Translating gives CASSLLTSGSYEQYF.

The chain is built from TRBV11-2 and TRBJ2-5, with 8 bases fitting TRBD2. Germline V gene data show CDR1 as SGHAT and CDR2 as FQNNGV. Trimming removed 0 bases from V and 1 base from J; junction bases left unmatched: 7. The CDR3 extends over 17 amino acids. CDR3 DNA: TGTGCCAGCAGCTTAGATCCCCCGGGAGGGGGCCAAGAGACCCAGTACTTC. It specifies CASSLDPPGGGQETQYF.

The V call is TRBV19, the J call TRBJ1-5; D is perhaps TRBD1 (6 bases). The CDR3 covers 14 residues. The V end lost 8 bases, the J end lost 4 bases, and 15 bases lay between the germline ends. CDR1 and CDR2 from the germline V gene are LNHDA and SQIVND (reference sequence). CDR3 in amino acids: CASGTLQGNQPQHF. CDR3 coding DNA: TGTGCCAGTGGAACCTTACAGGGTAATCAGCCCCAGCATTTT.